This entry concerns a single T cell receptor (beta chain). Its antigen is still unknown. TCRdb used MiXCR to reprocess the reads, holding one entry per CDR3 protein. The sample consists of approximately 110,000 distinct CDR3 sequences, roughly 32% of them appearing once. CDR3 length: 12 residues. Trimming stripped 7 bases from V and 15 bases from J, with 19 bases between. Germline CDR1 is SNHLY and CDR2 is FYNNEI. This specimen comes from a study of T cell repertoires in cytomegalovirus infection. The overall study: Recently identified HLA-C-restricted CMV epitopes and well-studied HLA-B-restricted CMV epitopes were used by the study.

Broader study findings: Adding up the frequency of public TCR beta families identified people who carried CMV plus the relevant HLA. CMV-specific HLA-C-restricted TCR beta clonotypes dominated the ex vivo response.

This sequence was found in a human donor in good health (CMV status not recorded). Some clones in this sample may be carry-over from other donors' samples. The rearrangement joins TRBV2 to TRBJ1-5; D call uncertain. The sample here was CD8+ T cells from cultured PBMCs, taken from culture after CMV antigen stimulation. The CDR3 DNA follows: TGTGCCAGCACCACCTTGGGCCCCCCCAGGCATTTT. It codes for CASTTLGPPRHF. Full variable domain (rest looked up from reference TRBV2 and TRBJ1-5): EPEVTQTPSHQVTQMGQEVILRCVPISNHLYFYWYRQILGQKVEFLVSFYNNEISEKSEIFDDQFSVERPDGSNFTLKIRSTKLEDSAMYFCASTTLGPPRHFGDGTRLSIL.